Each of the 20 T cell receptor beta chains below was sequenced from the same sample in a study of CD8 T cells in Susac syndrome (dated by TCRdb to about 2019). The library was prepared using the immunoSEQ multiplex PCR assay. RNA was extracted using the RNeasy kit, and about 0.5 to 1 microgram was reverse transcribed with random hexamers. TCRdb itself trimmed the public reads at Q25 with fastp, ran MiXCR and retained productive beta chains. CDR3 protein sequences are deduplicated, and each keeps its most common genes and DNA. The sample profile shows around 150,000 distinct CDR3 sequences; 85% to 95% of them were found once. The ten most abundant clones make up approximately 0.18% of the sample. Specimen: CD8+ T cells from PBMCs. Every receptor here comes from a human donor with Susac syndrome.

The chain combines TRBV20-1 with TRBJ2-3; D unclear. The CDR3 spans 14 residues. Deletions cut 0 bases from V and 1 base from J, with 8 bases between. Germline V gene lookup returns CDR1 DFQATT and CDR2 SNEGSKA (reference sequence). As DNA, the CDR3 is TGCAGTGCTAGAGATCGGGTGGGCACAGATACGCAGTATTTT. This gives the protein CSARDRVGTDTQYF.

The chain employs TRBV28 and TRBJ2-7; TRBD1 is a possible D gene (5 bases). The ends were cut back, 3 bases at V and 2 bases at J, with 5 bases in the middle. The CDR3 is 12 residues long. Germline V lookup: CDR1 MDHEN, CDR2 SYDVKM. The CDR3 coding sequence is TGTGCCAGCAGTTTCAGGGCCTACGAGCAGTACTTC. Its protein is CASSFRAYEQYF.

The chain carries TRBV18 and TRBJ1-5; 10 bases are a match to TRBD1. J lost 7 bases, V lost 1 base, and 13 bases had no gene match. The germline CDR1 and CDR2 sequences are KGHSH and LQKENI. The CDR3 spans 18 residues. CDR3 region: CASSPLKGRQGAVQPQHF. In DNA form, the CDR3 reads TGTGCCAGCTCACCACTAAAGGGAAGACAGGGGGCGGTCCAGCCCCAGCATTTT.

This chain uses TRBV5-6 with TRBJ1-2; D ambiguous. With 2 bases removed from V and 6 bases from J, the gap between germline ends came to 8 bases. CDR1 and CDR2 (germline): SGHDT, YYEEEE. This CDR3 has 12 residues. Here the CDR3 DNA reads TGTGCCAGCAGCTTTAGCATAGATGGCTACACCTTC. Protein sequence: CASSFSIDGYTF.

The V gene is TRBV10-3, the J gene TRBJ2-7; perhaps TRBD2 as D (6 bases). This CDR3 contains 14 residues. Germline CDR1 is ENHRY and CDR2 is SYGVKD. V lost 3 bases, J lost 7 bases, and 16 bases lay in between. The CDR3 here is CAISEGTGRSEQYF. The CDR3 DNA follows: TGTGCCATCAGTGAAGGGACTGGGCGCTCGGAGCAGTACTTC.

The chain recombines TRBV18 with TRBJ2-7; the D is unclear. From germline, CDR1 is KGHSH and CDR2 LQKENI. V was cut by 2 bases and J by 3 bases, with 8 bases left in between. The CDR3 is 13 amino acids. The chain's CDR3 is CASSPGSHYEQYF. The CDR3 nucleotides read TGTGCCAGCTCACCAGGGTCTCACTACGAGCAGTACTTC.

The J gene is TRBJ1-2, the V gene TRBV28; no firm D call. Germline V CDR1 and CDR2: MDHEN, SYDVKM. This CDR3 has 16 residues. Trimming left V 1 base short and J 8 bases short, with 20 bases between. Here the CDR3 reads CASSLFFRMWFRGYTF. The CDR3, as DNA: TGTGCCAGCAGTTTATTCTTCCGTATGTGGTTCCGGGGCTACACCTTC.

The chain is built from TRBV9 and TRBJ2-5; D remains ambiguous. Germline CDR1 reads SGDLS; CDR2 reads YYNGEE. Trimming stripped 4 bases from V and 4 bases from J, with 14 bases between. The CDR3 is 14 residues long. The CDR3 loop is CASSHTTGLETQYF. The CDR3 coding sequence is TGTGCCAGCAGCCATACTACCGGGCTAGAGACCCAGTACTTC.

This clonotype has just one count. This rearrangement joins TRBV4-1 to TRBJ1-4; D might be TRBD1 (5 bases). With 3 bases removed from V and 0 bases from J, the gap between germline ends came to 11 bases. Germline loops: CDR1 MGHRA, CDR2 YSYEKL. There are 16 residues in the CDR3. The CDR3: CASSHPGTSTNEKLFF. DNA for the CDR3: TGCGCCAGCAGCCACCCCGGGACTTCAACTAATGAAAAACTGTTTTTT.

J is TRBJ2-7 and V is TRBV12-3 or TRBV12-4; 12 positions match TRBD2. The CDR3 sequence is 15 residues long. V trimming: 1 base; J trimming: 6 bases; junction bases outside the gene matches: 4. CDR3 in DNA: TGTGCCAGCAGTTTAGAACTAGCGGGAGGTCGCGAGCAGTACTTC. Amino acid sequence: CASSLELAGGREQYF.

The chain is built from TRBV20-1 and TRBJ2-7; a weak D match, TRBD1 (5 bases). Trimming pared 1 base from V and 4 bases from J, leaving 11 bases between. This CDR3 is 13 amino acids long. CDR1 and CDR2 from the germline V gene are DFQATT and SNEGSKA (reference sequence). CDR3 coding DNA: TGCAGTGCTAGAGGCAGGGAACAGTACGAGCAGTACTTC. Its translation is CSARGREQYEQYF.

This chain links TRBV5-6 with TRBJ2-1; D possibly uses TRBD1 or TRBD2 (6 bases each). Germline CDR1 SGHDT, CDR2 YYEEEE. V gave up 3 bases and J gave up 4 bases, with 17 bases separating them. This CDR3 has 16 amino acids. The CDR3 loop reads CASSWGALSGYNEQFF. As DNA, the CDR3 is TGTGCCAGCAGCTGGGGGGCTTTGAGTGGGTACAATGAGCAGTTCTTC.

DNA of the CDR3: TGCAGCGTTGAAGAAACGAATGGAGGCCCTCACTATGGCTACACCTTC. Its protein is CSVEETNGGPHYGYTF. The V gene is TRBV29-1, the J gene TRBJ1-2; D call uncertain. Germline V gene lookup returns CDR1 SQVTM and CDR2 ANQGSEA. The CDR3 extends over 16 amino acids. V lost 0 bases, J lost 3 bases, and 17 bases lay in between.

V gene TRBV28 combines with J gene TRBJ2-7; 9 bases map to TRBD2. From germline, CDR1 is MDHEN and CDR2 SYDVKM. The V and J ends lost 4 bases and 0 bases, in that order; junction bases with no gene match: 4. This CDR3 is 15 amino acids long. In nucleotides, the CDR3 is TGTGCCAGCAGTTCCCGGACTAGCGTCTCCTACGAGCAGTACTTC. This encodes CASSSRTSVSYEQYF.

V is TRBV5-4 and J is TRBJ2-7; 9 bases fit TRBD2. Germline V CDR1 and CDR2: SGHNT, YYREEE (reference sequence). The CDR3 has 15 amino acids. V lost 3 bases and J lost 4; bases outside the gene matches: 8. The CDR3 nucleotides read TGTGCCAGCAGCTACCCTAGCGGGAAGATTTACGAGCAGTACTTC. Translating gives CASSYPSGKIYEQYF.

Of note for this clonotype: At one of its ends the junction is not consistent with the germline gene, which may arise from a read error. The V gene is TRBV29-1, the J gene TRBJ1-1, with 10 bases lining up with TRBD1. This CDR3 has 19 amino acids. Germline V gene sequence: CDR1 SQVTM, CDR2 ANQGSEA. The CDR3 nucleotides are TGCAGCGTGGAAGCCGGGACAGGGGCCTCTATACCCATGAACACTGAAGCTTTCTTT. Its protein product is CSVEAGTGASIPMNTEAFF. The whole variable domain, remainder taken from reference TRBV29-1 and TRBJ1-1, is SAVISQKPSRDICQRGTSLTIQCQVDSQVTMMFWYRQQPGQSLTLIATANQGSEATYESGFVIDKFPISRPNLTFSTLTVSNMSPEDSSIYLCSVEAGTGASIPMNTEAFFGQGTRLTVV.

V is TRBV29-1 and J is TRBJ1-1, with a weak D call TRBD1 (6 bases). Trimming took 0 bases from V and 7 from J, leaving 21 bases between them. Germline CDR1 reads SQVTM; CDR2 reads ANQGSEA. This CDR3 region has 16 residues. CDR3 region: CSVEDSIRGRGGEAFF. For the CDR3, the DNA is TGCAGCGTTGAAGATTCCATCCGTGGCAGGGGAGGTGAAGCTTTCTTT.

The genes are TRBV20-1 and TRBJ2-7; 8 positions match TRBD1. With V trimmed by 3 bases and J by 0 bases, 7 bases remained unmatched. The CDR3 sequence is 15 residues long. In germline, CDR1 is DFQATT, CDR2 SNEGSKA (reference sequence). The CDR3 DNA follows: TGCAGTGCTAGCGACAGGGACAGGAGCTCCTACGAGCAGTACTTC. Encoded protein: CSASDRDRSSYEQYF.

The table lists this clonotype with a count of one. This CDR3 reads CASSRRSGTGFSDEQFF. CDR3 nucleotides: TGTGCCAGCAGCCGCCGATCGGGCACAGGATTCTCCGATGAGCAGTTCTTC. The chain recombines TRBV11-1 with TRBJ2-1, with a weak D call TRBD1 (5 bases). The CDR3 is 17 residues long. V lost 5 bases, J lost 8 bases, and 25 bases lay in between. Germline CDR1 SGHAT, CDR2 FQDESV (reference sequence).

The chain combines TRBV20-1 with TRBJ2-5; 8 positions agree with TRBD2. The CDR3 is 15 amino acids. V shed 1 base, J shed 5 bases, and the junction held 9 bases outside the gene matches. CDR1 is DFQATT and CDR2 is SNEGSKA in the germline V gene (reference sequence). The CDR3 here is CSARALTSGLETQYF. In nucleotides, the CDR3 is TGCAGTGCTAGAGCCCTTACTAGCGGCTTGGAGACCCAGTACTTC.